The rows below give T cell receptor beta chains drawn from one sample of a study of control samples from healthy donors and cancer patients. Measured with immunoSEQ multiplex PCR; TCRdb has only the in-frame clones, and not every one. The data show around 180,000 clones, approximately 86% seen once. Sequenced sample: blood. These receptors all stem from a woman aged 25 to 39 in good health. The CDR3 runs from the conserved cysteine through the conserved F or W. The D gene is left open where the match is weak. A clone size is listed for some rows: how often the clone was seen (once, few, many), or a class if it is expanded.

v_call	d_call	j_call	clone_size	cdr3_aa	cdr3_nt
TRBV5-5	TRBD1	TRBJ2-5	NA	CASSGTGGETQYF	TGTGCCAGCAGCGGGACAGGGGGAGAGACCCAGTACTTC
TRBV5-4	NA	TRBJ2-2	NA	CASSNDRGSGNTGELFF	TGTGCCAGCAGCAATGATAGGGGTAGCGGGAACACCGGGGAGCTGTTTTTT
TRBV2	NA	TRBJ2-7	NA	CASEQGPGREQYF	TGTGCCAGCGAGCAGGGGCCGGGCCGGGAGCAGTACTTC
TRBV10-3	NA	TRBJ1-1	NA	CAISESPGREAFF	TGTGCCATCAGTGAGTCGCCAGGGCGTGAAGCTTTCTTT
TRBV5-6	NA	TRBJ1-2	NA	CASSPREGNAYGYTF	TGTGCCAGCAGCCCGAGAGAGGGGAACGCTTATGGCTACACCTTC
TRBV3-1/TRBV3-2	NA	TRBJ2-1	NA	CASSYRDSYNEQFF	TGTGCCAGCAGCTACCGGGACTCCTACAATGAGCAGTTCTTC
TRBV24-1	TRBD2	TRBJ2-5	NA	CATSDPGGGPTETQYF	TGTGCCACCAGTGACCCCGGGGGGGGTCCTACAGAGACCCAGTACTTC
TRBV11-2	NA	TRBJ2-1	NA	CASSLTRLQWNEQFF	TGTGCCAGCAGCTTAACGCGACTCCAATGGAATGAGCAGTTCTTC
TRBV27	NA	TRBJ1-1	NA	CASSLKGETEAFF	TGTGCCAGCAGTTTAAAGGGGGAAACTGAAGCTTTCTTT
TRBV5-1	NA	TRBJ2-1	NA	CASSFSYNEQFF	TGCGCCAGCAGCTTCTCCTACAATGAGCAGTTCTTC
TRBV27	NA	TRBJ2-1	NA	CASSLGGSSYNEQFF	TGTGCCAGCAGTTTGGGGGGCAGCTCCTACAATGAGCAGTTCTTC
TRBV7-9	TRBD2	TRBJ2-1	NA	CASSLGGGGANMNEQFF	TGTGCCAGCAGCTTAGGAGGCGGGGGGGCCAACATGAATGAGCAGTTCTTC
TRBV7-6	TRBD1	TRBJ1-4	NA	CASSSQPGQGEKLFF	TGTGCCAGCAGCTCCCAGCCGGGACAGGGAGAAAAACTGTTTTTT
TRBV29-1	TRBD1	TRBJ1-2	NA	CSVGGQGHGYTF	TGCAGCGTTGGGGGACAGGGCCATGGCTACACCTTC
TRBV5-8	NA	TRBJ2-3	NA	CASSFPGTDTQYF	TGTGCCAGCAGCTTCCCCGGAACAGATACGCAGTATTTT
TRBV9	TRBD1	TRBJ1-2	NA	CASSPPGGSGGYTF	TGTGCCAGCAGCCCCCCAGGGGGCAGTGGAGGCTACACCTTC
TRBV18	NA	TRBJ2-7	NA	CASSSDAYEQYF	TGTGCCAGCTCATCGGATGCCTACGAGCAGTACTTC
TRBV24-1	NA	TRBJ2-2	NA	CATSDLTTAGELFF	TGTGCCACCAGTGATTTGACAACCGCCGGGGAGCTGTTTTTT
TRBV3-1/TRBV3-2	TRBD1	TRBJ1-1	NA	CASSPGGLLNTEAFF	TGTGCCAGCAGTCCAGGGGGCCTTTTGAACACTGAAGCTTTCTTT
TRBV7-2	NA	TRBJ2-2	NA	CASSNYLTGELFF	TGTGCCAGCAGTAACTACCTCACCGGGGAGCTGTTTTTT
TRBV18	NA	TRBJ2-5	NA	CASSPDYGETQYF	TGTGCCAGCTCACCGGACTACGGAGAGACCCAGTACTTC
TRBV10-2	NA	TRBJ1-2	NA	CASSESNGYTF	TGCGCCAGCAGTGAGAGTAATGGCTACACCTTC
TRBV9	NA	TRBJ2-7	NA	CASSVESGSSYEQYF	TGTGCCAGCAGCGTAGAATCCGGGAGCTCCTACGAGCAGTACTTC
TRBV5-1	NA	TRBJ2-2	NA	CASSPGLNSGDSSGELFF	TGCGCCAGCAGCCCGGGATTGAATAGCGGCGACTCGTCCGGGGAGCTGTTTTTT
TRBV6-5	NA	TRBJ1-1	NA	CASSYLAGEAFF	TGTGCCAGCAGTTATCTGGCCGGAGAAGCTTTCTTT
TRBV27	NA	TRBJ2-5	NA	CASSLGRGYSQYF	TGTGCCAGCAGTTTGGGCAGGGGATATTCCCAGTACTTC
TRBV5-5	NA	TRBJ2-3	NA	CASSQDPGLADTQYF	TGTGCCAGCAGCCAGGACCCGGGGCTGGCAGATACGCAGTATTTT
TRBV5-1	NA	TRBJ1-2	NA	CASSRGWGSNYGYTF	TGCGCCAGCAGCCGGGGCTGGGGCTCTAACTATGGCTACACCTTC
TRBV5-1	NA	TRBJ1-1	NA	CASSLDGGGTEAFF	TGCGCCAGCAGCTTGGACGGAGGGGGCACTGAAGCTTTCTTT
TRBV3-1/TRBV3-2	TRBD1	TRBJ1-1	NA	CASTSWARGLTEAFF	TGTGCCAGCACCTCTTGGGCCAGGGGGCTCACTGAAGCTTTCTTT
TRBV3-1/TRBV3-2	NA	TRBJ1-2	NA	CASSQGNREFYGYTF	TGTGCCAGCAGCCAAGGGAATCGGGAGTTCTATGGCTACACCTTC
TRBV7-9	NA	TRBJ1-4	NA	CASSLAPYTGRDEKLFF	TGTGCCAGCAGCTTAGCGCCTTACACAGGGAGGGATGAAAAACTGTTTTTT
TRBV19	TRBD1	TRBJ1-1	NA	CASSIGQGNTEAFF	TGTGCCAGTAGTATTGGACAGGGGAACACTGAAGCTTTCTTT
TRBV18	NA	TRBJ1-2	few	CASSPDIGVYGYTF	TGTGCCAGCTCACCGGACATTGGAGTCTATGGCTACACCTTC
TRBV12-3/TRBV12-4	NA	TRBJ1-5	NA	CASSLTQNQPQHF	TGTGCCAGCAGTTTGACCCAAAATCAGCCCCAGCATTTT
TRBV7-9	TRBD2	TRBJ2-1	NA	CASSLDGGGEYNEQFF	TGTGCCAGCAGCTTAGACGGCGGGGGAGAATACAATGAGCAGTTCTTC
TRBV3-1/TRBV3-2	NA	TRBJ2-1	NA	CASSQLKNHNEQFF	TGTGCCAGCAGCCAACTTAAGAACCACAATGAGCAGTTCTTC
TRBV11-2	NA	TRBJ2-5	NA	CASSFGTTQETQYF	TGTGCCAGCAGTTTCGGGACAACTCAAGAGACCCAGTACTTC
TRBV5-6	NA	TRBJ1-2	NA	CASSLGTNAYGYTF	TGTGCCAGCAGCTTGGGGACGAATGCCTATGGCTACACCTTC
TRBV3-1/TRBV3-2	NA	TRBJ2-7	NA	CASSPRRVYEQYF	TGTGCCAGCAGCCCAAGAAGGGTCTACGAGCAGTACTTC
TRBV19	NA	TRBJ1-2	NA	CASSINPGGYGYTF	TGTGCCAGTAGTATAAATCCGGGCGGCTATGGCTACACCTTC
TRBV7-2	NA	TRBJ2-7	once	CASSLVGSGSTYEQYF	TGTGCCAGCAGCTTAGTGGGTAGCGGTTCCACCTACGAGCAGTACTTC
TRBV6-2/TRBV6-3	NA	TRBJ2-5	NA	CASSLGGLGETQYF	TGTGCCAGCAGTTTGGGGGGCTTGGGAGAGACCCAGTACTTC
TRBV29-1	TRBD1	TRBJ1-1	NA	CSVDRGQGAFF	TGCAGCGTTGATAGAGGACAGGGAGCTTTCTTT
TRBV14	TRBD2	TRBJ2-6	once	CASSQGLAGRGGANVLTF	TGTGCCAGCAGCCAAGGACTAGCGGGCCGAGGGGGGGCCAACGTCCTGACTTTC
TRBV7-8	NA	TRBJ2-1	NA	CASSSTLAIEGFF	TGTGCCAGCAGCTCCACGCTAGCCATCGAGGGGTTCTTC
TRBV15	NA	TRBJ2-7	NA	CATSSRDTNSYEQYF	TGTGCCACCAGCAGCCGGGACACTAACTCCTACGAGCAGTACTTC
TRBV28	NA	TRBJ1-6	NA	CASSSLAGSSYNSPLHF	TGTGCCAGCAGCAGCCTTGCGGGGAGCTCCTATAATTCACCCCTCCACTTT
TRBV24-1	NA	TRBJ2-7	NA	CATSELSDSGSYEQYF	TGTGCCACCAGTGAGTTATCGGACAGCGGTTCCTACGAGCAGTACTTC
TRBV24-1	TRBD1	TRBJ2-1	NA	CATSLGQALYNEQFF	TGTGCCACCAGTCTCGGACAGGCCCTCTACAATGAGCAGTTCTTC
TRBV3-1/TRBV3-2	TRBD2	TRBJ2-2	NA	CASSQPGLAGGTGELFF	TGTGCCAGCAGCCAACCGGGACTAGCGGGGGGCACCGGGGAGCTGTTTTTT
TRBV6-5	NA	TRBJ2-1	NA	CASGSTGTGYNEQFF	TGTGCCAGCGGCTCTACCGGGACTGGCTACAATGAGCAGTTCTTC
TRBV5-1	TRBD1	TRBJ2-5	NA	CASYDRASETQYF	TGCGCCTCTTACGACAGGGCCAGCGAGACCCAGTACTTC
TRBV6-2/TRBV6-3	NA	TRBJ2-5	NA	CASSYAGTEKETQYF	TGTGCCAGCAGTTACGCGGGGACCGAAAAAGAGACCCAGTACTTC
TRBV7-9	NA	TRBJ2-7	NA	CASSLGSWEQYF	TGTGCCAGCAGCTTAGGAAGTTGGGAGCAGTACTTC
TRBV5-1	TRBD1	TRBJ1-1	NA	CASSPNTGGFAEAFF	TGCGCCAGCAGCCCTAATACAGGGGGCTTTGCTGAAGCTTTCTTT
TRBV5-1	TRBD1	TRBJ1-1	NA	CASSRGQNLEAFF	TGCGCCAGCAGCCGGGGACAGAACCTTGAAGCTTTCTTT
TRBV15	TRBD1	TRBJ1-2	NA	CATGGGGNLQGYTF	TGTGCCACCGGTGGAGGGGGCAATCTTCAGGGCTACACCTTC
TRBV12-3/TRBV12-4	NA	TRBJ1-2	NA	CASSPMNNYGYTF	TGTGCCAGCAGCCCAATGAATAACTATGGCTACACCTTC